A selection of T cell receptor beta chains follows, all from one sample in a study of cytomegalovirus exposure and HLA in healthy donors. TCRdb keeps only in-frame clones here, not all; method: immunoSEQ multiplex PCR. There are just over 150,000 clones in the sample; 80% to 90% occur only once, and approximately 2% lies in the top ten. The source material was PBMCs. These receptors all stem from a man between 18 and 35 years old in good health and CMV-seronegative. CDR3s leave out the opening cysteine and the closing phenylalanine or tryptophan. A D gene is named only where the DNA matches it firmly.

v_call d_call cdr3_aa
TRBV28 TRBD1 ASSRTGTAGEQF
TRBV5-4 TRBD1 ASSIPGQGLYEQY
TRBV25-1 TRBD2 ASSEYSGAGGETDTQY
TRBV6-1 TRBD1 ASSEVTGEAF
TRBV5-6 TRBD1 ASSFTDRVPGNTIY
TRBV7-9 TRBD1 ASSPRDRANYGYT
TRBV28 - ASSGHSDRLSGELF
TRBV2 - ASSRGYEQY
TRBV2 TRBD1 ASSTGQASNQPQH
TRBV5-1 - ASSLRGLHYNEQF
TRBV9 TRBD1 ASSGTGTGYT
TRBV11-2 - ASSPDLSFYNEQF
TRBV29-1 TRBD1 SVTGTGLYEQY
TRBV7-2 - ASSFTSGSLTDTQY
TRBV6-4 - ASSETPQGLDGYT
TRBV23-1 TRBD1 ASSQGAPYQPQH
TRBV5-1 TRBD2 ASSLAGTNTGELF
TRBV5-4 - ASSLGQSGNIQY
TRBV5-4 - ASSPGFSYEQY
TRBV5-6 TRBD1 ASSLPGGTEAF
TRBV7-3 - ASSGTLALDEQF
TRBV9 - ASSVGPQETQY
TRBV5-6 - ASSLAESSGNTIY
TRBV7-3 - ASSLGGRQETQY
TRBV7-2 TRBD2 ASNRRGDADTQY
TRBV10-3 TRBD2 AISDSGGGENEQF
TRBV9 TRBD1 ASSVEGAGYYEQY
TRBV10-3 - AISGVSNNEQF
TRBV7-2 TRBD1 ASSPSGTGGLGYT
TRBV7-2 - ASSIPDSPLH
TRBV7-9 - ASSLVSGPGGKNIQY
TRBV19 - ASSIGAGESTGELF
TRBV7-2 TRBD2 ASSLVASGIETQY
TRBV7-2 TRBD1 ASSYVHRDRGENEQF
TRBV28 - ASSTTVLNTEAF
TRBV27 - ASSLPTGYNNEQF
TRBV6-5 TRBD1 ASSSAAQGARVAF
TRBV7-2 TRBD2 ASSVGTSVPWETQY
TRBV6-5 - ASSPGTSSYEQY
TRBV28 - ATAAPPYEQY